This T cell receptor beta chain was retrieved from a study of T cell repertoires in cytomegalovirus infection. Study-level information: Evidence of both CMV infection and a matching HLA type came from public TCR beta signatures.

TCRdb recomputed calls from the reads with MiXCR, one row per CDR3 protein. Seen here are under 300,000 distinct CDR3 sequences, about 17% observed once, and the top ten hold more than 45%. The CDR3 sequence is 16 residues long. Trimming took 5 bases from V and 3 from J, leaving 19 bases between them. CDR1 is SGHTA, CDR2 FQGNSA, per germline. Findings and limits, study-wide: Accumulated public TCR beta family frequency recognized individuals carrying CMV together with the relevant HLA. Dominant in the ex vivo response were TCR beta clonotypes restricted by HLA-C and specific for CMV.

This clonotype occurred many times. Its cognate antigen is unknown. The sequence was obtained from a human donor in good health (CMV status not recorded). Some clones in this sample may be carry-over from other donors' samples. The sample taken for sequencing was CD8+ T cells from PBMCs. The rearrangement uses TRBV7-2 and TRBJ1-1; D is ambiguous. CDR3 amino acids: CASSPVLDSGDTEAFF. The CDR3 coding sequence is TGTGCCAGCAGCCCAGTTCTGGATTCCGGGGACACTGAAGCTTTCTTT.